This TCR beta chain was retrieved from a study of identical twins. TCRdb re-called the 5' RACE reads with MiXCR, one entry per CDR3 protein. Here the sample spans approximately 1.8 million distinct CDR3 sequences, around a third being singletons. With no exceptions, donors were healthy Caucasians. The TCR comes from a newborn girl in good health. Sample: cord blood.

The chain's CDR3 is CSARSPTLPGRNSPLHF. The CDR3 DNA reads as TGCAGTGCTAGATCCCCTACGCTTCCGGGACGGAATTCACCCCTCCACTTT. The chain uses TRBV20-1 and TRBJ1-6; weak D call: TRBD1 (5 bases). The CDR3 has 17 amino acids. Trimming pared 2 bases from V and 7 bases from J, leaving 21 bases between. Germline lookup yields CDR1 DFQATT and CDR2 SNEGSKA (reference sequence).